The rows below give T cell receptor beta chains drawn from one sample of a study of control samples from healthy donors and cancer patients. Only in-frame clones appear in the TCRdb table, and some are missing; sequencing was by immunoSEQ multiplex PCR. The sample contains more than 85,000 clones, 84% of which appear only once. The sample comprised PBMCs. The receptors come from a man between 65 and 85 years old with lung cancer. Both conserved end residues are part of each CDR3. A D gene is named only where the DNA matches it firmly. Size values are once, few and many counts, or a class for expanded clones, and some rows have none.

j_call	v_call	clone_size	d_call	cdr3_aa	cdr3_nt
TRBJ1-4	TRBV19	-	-	CASTPRGSGEKLFF	TGTGCCAGTACCCCACGAGGGAGTGGTGAAAAACTGTTTTTT
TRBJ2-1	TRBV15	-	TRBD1	CATSRDPSGTGVDEQFF	TGTGCCACCAGCAGAGACCCGTCCGGGACAGGGGTCGATGAGCAGTTCTTC
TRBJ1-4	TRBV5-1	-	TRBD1	CASSLSGGGGEKLFF	TGCGCCAGCAGCTTATCAGGGGGCGGAGGGGAAAAACTGTTTTTT
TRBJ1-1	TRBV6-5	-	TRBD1	CASRTSGGYPEAFF	TGTGCCAGCAGGACGTCAGGGGGCTACCCTGAAGCTTTCTTT
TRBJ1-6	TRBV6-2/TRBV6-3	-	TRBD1	CASSSHTGGRPYNSPLHF	TGTGCCAGCAGTTCCCATACAGGGGGCCGGCCTTATAATTCACCCCTCCACTTT
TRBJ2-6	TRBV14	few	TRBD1	CASSQFGQGGPGANVLTF	TGTGCCAGCAGCCAATTCGGACAGGGGGGCCCCGGGGCCAACGTCCTGACTTTC
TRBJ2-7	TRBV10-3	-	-	CAMSGAGDNYEQYF	TGTGCCATGTCAGGCGCGGGCGACAACTACGAGCAGTACTTC
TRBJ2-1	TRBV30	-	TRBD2	CALNPSGGAGEQFF	TGTGCCTTGAATCCTAGCGGGGGGGCCGGGGAGCAGTTCTTC
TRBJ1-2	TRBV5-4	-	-	CASSLTQGIGYTF	TGTGCCAGCAGCTTAACCCAAGGGATTGGCTACACCTTC
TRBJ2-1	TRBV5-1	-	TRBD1	CASSLVAGGNYNEQFF	TGCGCCAGCAGCTTGGTGGCAGGGGGTAACTACAATGAGCAGTTCTTC
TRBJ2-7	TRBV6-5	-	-	CASSLEGGPDYEQYF	TGTGCCAGCAGCCTGGAGGGGGGCCCGGACTACGAGCAGTACTTC
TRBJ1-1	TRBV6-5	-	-	CASSYSPGHIMAEAFF	TGTGCCAGCAGTTACTCACCGGGACACATAATGGCTGAAGCTTTCTTT
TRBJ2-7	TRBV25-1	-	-	CASSNGHEQYF	TGTGCCAGCAGTAATGGACACGAGCAGTACTTC
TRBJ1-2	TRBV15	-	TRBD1	CATSRDGATGTPDGYTF	TGTGCCACCAGCAGAGATGGCGCGACAGGGACTCCGGATGGCTACACCTTC
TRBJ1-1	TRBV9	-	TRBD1	CASSVGGTAFSSSTEAFF	TGTGCCAGCAGCGTAGGGGGGACAGCCTTTAGTTCGAGCACTGAAGCTTTCTTT
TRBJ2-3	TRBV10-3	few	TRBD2	CAIALAGGTDTQYF	TGTGCCATCGCCCTAGCGGGGGGAACAGATACGCAGTATTTT
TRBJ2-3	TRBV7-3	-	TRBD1	CASSFWGQGYENTQYF	TGTGCCAGCAGCTTCTGGGGACAGGGGTATGAGAATACGCAGTATTTT
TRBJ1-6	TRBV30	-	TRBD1	CAWRTTGRSPLHF	TGTGCCTGGAGAACGACAGGGAGGTCACCCCTCCACTTT
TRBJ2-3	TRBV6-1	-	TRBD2	CASSEVAGGQSDTQYF	TGTGCCAGCAGTGAAGTAGCGGGGGGGCAGTCAGATACGCAGTATTTT
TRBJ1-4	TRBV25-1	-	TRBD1	CASSEGGQGSEKLFF	TGTGCCAGCAGTGAAGGGGGACAGGGAAGTGAAAAACTGTTTTTT
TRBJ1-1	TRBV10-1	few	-	CASSRAGNTEAFF	TGCGCCAGCAGTCGGGCAGGGAACACTGAAGCTTTCTTT
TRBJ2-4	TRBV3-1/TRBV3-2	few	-	CASSQVWGALNIQYF	TGTGCCAGCAGCCAAGTTTGGGGGGCCCTCAACATTCAGTACTTC
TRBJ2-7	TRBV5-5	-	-	CASSLAGQASEQYF	TGTGCCAGCAGCTTGGCAGGGCAAGCGTCCGAGCAGTACTTC
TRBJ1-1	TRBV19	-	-	CASSIRQPPPDTEAFF	TGTGCCAGTAGTATCCGACAGCCGCCCCCGGACACTGAAGCTTTCTTT
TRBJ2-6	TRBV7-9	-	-	CASSASGSGANVLTF	TGTGCCAGCAGCGCCTCCGGGTCTGGGGCCAACGTCCTGACTTTC
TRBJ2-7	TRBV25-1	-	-	CASSDDYEQYF	TGTGCCAGCAGTGATGACTACGAGCAGTACTTC
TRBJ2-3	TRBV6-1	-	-	CASSEALLGPTSTDTQYF	TGTGCCAGCAGTGAAGCGCTTCTCGGCCCAACTAGCACAGATACGCAGTATTTT
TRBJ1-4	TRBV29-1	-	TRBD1	CSGTTGGESEKLFF	TGCAGCGGCACTACAGGGGGCGAGAGCGAAAAACTGTTTTTT
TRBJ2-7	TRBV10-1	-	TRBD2	CASSENLAGPTYEQYF	TGCGCCAGCAGTGAGAATCTAGCGGGGCCAACCTACGAGCAGTACTTC
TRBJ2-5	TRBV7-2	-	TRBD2	CASSTSGGRQETQYF	TGTGCCAGCAGCACTAGCGGGGGGAGACAAGAGACCCAGTACTTC
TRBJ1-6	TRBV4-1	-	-	CASSQDGGSYNSPLHF	TGCGCCAGCAGCCAAGATGGGGGCTCCTATAATTCACCCCTCCACTTT
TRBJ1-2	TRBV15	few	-	CATSRQQAPEDYGYTF	TGTGCCACCAGCCGCCAACAGGCCCCAGAAGACTATGGCTACACCTTC
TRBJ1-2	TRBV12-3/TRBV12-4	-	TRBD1	CASSLGQGLAYTF	TGTGCCAGCAGTTTAGGACAGGGGTTGGCCTACACCTTC
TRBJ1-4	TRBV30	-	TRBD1	CAWRVGGTGSEKLFF	TGTGCCTGGAGAGTGGGCGGGACAGGATCCGAAAAACTGTTTTTT
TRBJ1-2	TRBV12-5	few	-	CASGLVGYGDGYTF	TGTGCTAGTGGCCTGGTGGGGTACGGGGATGGCTACACCTTC
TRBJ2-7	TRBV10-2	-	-	CASEDRFPSYEQYF	TGCGCCAGTGAGGACAGATTTCCCTCCTACGAGCAGTACTTC
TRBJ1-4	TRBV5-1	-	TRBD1	CASRPQGASSNEKLFF	TGCGCCAGCAGGCCGCAGGGGGCCTCTAGTAATGAAAAACTGTTTTTT
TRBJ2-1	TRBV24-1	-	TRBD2	CATSDPGLAENEQFF	TGTGCCACCAGTGATCCGGGACTAGCTGAAAATGAGCAGTTCTTC
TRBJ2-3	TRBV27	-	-	CASSLRHGSGVPQYF	TGTGCCAGCAGTTTAAGGCACGGCTCCGGAGTTCCGCAGTATTTT
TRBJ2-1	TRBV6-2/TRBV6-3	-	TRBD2	CASSYRTSGANEQFF	TGTGCTAGCAGTTACAGGACTAGCGGGGCTAATGAGCAGTTCTTC
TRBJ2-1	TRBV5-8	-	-	CASSLRAYNEQFF	TGTGCCAGCAGCTTACGAGCCTACAATGAGCAGTTCTTC